One and the same sample provided the 24 T cell receptor beta chains below, sequenced in a study of neurological immune-mediated disorders. TCRdb re-derived calls from the 5' RACE reads in MiXCR, one entry per CDR3 protein. Here the sample spans under 25,000 distinct CDR3 sequences, over 2.5% being singletons. What was sequenced was PBMCs. These receptors originate from a woman aged 18-29 years with multiple sclerosis.

This clonotype has at least ten counts. The CDR3 DNA sequence: TGTGCCAGCAATCTAGACTTTGGTGAGCAGTTCTTC. The encoded protein is CASNLDFGEQFF. This chain joins TRBV2 and TRBJ2-1; D remains ambiguous. The germline gives CDR1 SNHLY, CDR2 FYNNEI. Trimming removed 7 bases from V and 9 bases from J, with 13 bases in between. The CDR3 covers 12 residues.

This clonotype came up many times. This chain connects TRBV28 to TRBJ2-5; D is unclear. Per the germline V gene, CDR1 is MDHEN and CDR2 is SYDVKM. This CDR3 comprises 13 residues. The V end lost 3 bases, the J end lost 1 base, and 6 bases lay between the germline ends. CDR3 in amino acids: CASSFSIQETQYF. In nucleotides, the CDR3 is TGTGCCAGCAGTTTCTCTATCCAAGAGACCCAGTACTTC.

This clonotype was seen repeatedly, ten times or more. The chain recombines TRBV12-3 or TRBV12-4 with TRBJ2-2, with D perhaps matching TRBD1 (5 bases). The CDR3 extends over 16 amino acids. The V gene lost 2 bases and the J gene lost 5 bases, with 15 bases spanning the gap. This chain's CDR3 is CASSLLGQGRTGELFF. The CDR3 bases are TGTGCCAGCAGTTTATTAGGGCAGGGTAGGACCGGGGAGCTGTTTTTT.

This clonotype turned up a few times. At one of its ends the junction is not consistent with the germline gene, which may arise from a read error. The V call is TRBV20-1, the J call TRBJ1-2; unclear D gene. Germline loops: CDR1 DFQATT, CDR2 SNEGSKA (reference sequence). The CDR3 sequence is 13 residues long. The CDR3 DNA reads as TGCAGTGCCGTAGTAGAAACGACGGCGTTGCTCTCCTTC. As protein: CSAVVETTALLSF.

Relative to its sample, this clonotype is medium-sized. The CDR3 sequence: CASSQTGNYNEQFF. CDR3 bases: TGTGCCAGCAGCCAAACCGGGAACTACAATGAGCAGTTCTTC. The rearrangement uses TRBV7-9 and TRBJ2-1; perhaps TRBD2 as D (5 bases). Germline V gene sequence: CDR1 SEHNR, CDR2 FQNEAQ (reference sequence). V lost 5 bases, J lost 3 bases, and 11 bases lay in between. The CDR3 sequence is 14 residues long. Full variable domain (remainder filled in from reference TRBV7-9 and TRBJ2-1): DTGVSQNPRHKITKRGQNVTFRCDPISEHNRLYWYRQTLGQGPEFLTYFQNEAQLEKSRLLSDRFSAERPKGSFSTLEIQRTEQGDSAMYLCASSQTGNYNEQFFGPGTRLTVL.

This clonotype was detected ten times or more. The V gene is TRBV2, the J gene TRBJ1-1; D not resolved. The V end was cut by 4 bases, the J end by 1 base, with 4 bases between. The CDR3 runs 12 residues. Germline CDR1 reads SNHLY; CDR2 reads FYNNEI. The CDR3 coding sequence is TGTGCCAGCAGTGCTAGGAACACTGAAGCTTTCTTT. This gives the protein CASSARNTEAFF. Full variable domain (remainder filled in from reference TRBV2 and TRBJ1-1): EPEVTQTPSHQVTQMGQEVILRCVPISNHLYFYWYRQILGQKVEFLVSFYNNEISEKSEIFDDQFSVERPDGSNFTLKIRSTKLEDSAMYFCASSARNTEAFFGQGTRLTVV.

This clonotype was observed many times. This sequence joins TRBV20-1 and TRBJ2-3, with TRBD2 matching over 9 bases. The CDR3 length is 20 residues. Germline CDR1 is DFQATT and CDR2 is SNEGSKA (reference sequence). The ends lost 1 base at V and 0 bases at J; junction bases unmatched: 17. CDR3 region: CSARAPSSAGGPTSTDTQYF. CDR3 nucleotides: TGCAGTGCTAGAGCGCCGTCCTCAGCGGGAGGCCCGACAAGCACAGATACGCAGTATTTT.

At least ten counts were recorded for this clonotype. The rearrangement uses TRBV3-1 and TRBJ2-5, with D perhaps TRBD2 (7 bases). Trimming took 5 bases from V and 1 from J, leaving 26 bases between them. Germline CDR1 is LGHDT and CDR2 is YNNKEL (reference sequence). CDR3 size: 19 residues. In DNA form, the CDR3 reads TGTGCCAGCAGCGAAGTCCCCCGGGGACGGGGGGCCATCCAAGAGACCCAGTACTTC. Its translation: CASSEVPRGRGAIQETQYF.

The V and J genes are TRBV20-1 and TRBJ1-2; TRBD1 is a possible D gene (5 bases). Germline V CDR1 and CDR2: DFQATT, SNEGSKA (reference sequence). Trimming pared 2 bases from V and 0 bases from J, leaving 13 bases between. The CDR3 is made up of 15 amino acids. For the CDR3, the DNA is TGCAGTGCTAGAATCGCGGGAGGGGCTAACTATGGCTACACCTTC. Its protein is CSARIAGGANYGYTF.

This clonotype appeared many times. This chain joins TRBV6-1 and TRBJ1-1, with a tentative D call TRBD1 (5 bases). Germline loops: CDR1 MNHNS, CDR2 SASEGT. The CDR3 covers 17 residues. Deletions cut 3 bases from V and 4 bases from J, with 21 bases between. CDR3 sequence (DNA): TGTGCCAGCAGTGATGTGCAGGGAAGTTTCGGGGGCACTGAAGCTTTCTTT. Its protein is CASSDVQGSFGGTEAFF.

This clonotype was picked up many times. The V gene is TRBV20-1, the J gene TRBJ2-2; 7 positions match TRBD2. Germline trimming cut 3 bases from V and 5 bases from J; bases unmatched to any gene: 6. The germline V gene encodes CDR1 DFQATT and CDR2 SNEGSKA (reference sequence). The CDR3 consists of 14 residues. The CDR3 DNA sequence: TGCAGTGCTAGTACCGTGCGGGGGACCGGGGAGCTGTTTTTT. Translation gives CSASTVRGTGELFF.

This clonotype was observed at least ten times. The CDR3 DNA reads TGCGCCAGCAGAAAAACAGGAGACGAAGCTTTCTTT. Translating gives CASRKTGDEAFF. V and J are TRBV5-1 and TRBJ1-1; weak D call: TRBD1 (5 bases). Per the germline V gene, CDR1 is SGHRS and CDR2 is YFSETQ. Trimming took 5 bases from V and 8 from J, leaving 13 bases between them. The CDR3 has 12 amino acids. Complete variable domain (other parts from reference TRBV5-1 and TRBJ1-1): KAGVTQTPRYLIKTRGQQVTLSCSPISGHRSVSWYQQTPGQGLQFLFEYFSETQRNKGNFPGRFSGRQFSNSRSEMNVSTLELGDSALYLCASRKTGDEAFFGQGTRLTVV.

There are many counts of this clonotype. The CDR3 loop reads CASSQDGQGGYLSYNEQFF. CDR3 in DNA: TGTGCCAGCAGCCAAGATGGACAGGGGGGATACCTCTCCTACAATGAGCAGTTCTTC. This chain uses TRBV3-1 with TRBJ2-1; 10 bases map to TRBD1. This CDR3 has 19 residues. Looked up from germline, CDR1 is LGHDT and CDR2 is YNNKEL (reference sequence). V shed 0 bases, J shed 0 bases, and the junction held 8 bases outside the gene matches.

This clonotype appeared many times. The chain has TRBV7-2 and TRBJ1-1; D gene uncertain. The CDR3 length is 14 residues. The V gene's germline CDR1 is SGHTA and CDR2 FQGNSA. V dropped 5 bases and J dropped 5 bases, with 15 bases sitting between them. The CDR3 DNA reads as TGTGCCAGCAGCGGGCGGACTGGGAGGACTGAAGCTTTCTTT. Its translation: CASSGRTGRTEAFF.

This clonotype is categorized as medium-sized (0.01 to 0.1%). V is TRBV5-1 and J is TRBJ1-1; D not resolved. V was clipped by 3 bases and J by 3 bases, with 6 bases between them. The length of the CDR3 is 12 residues. Germline V gene lookup returns CDR1 SGHRS and CDR2 YFSETQ. This chain's CDR3 is CASSYEDTEAFF. The CDR3 DNA is TGCGCCAGCAGCTATGAGGACACTGAAGCTTTCTTT. Full variable domain (missing parts from reference TRBV5-1 and TRBJ1-1): KAGVTQTPRYLIKTRGQQVTLSCSPISGHRSVSWYQQTPGQGLQFLFEYFSETQRNKGNFPGRFSGRQFSNSRSEMNVSTLELGDSALYLCASSYEDTEAFFGQGTRLTVV.

V is TRBV20-1 and J is TRBJ1-5, with D tentatively TRBD1 (6 bases). CDR3 length: 15 amino acids. V lost 3 bases and J lost 3, with 15 bases in between. Germline assignment: CDR1 DFQATT and CDR2 SNEGSKA (reference sequence). The DNA of the CDR3 is TGCAGTGCTAGGGAGGGGGGGCACGTCAATCAGCCCCAGCATTTT. The encoded protein is CSAREGGHVNQPQHF.

This clonotype was found many times. This chain connects TRBV5-1 to TRBJ1-1; a weak D match, TRBD1 (6 bases). The CDR3 consists of 16 residues. The ends were cut back, 4 bases at V and 0 bases at J, with 16 bases in the middle. Germline V gene data show CDR1 as SGHRS and CDR2 as YFSETQ. CDR3 residues: CASSPQGLEVNTEAFF. DNA for the CDR3: TGCGCCAGCAGCCCACAGGGTCTGGAGGTGAACACTGAAGCTTTCTTT.

This clonotype was counted at least ten times. The chain uses TRBV27 and TRBJ2-3; no definite D call. Germline CDR1 MNHEY, CDR2 SMNVEV (reference sequence). V was clipped by 6 bases and J by 0 bases, with 13 bases between them. CDR3 length: 15 residues. The CDR3 DNA sequence: TGTGCCAGCAGGCTCACGGAAGTTAGCACAGATACGCAGTATTTT. This sequence encodes CASRLTEVSTDTQYF.

Ten or more counts support this clonotype. The CDR3 protein is CSVAGTGRSYEQYF. The CDR3 DNA follows: TGCAGCGTCGCAGGGACGGGACGTTCCTACGAGCAGTACTTC. The chain carries TRBV29-1 and TRBJ2-7; tentatively, D is TRBD1 or TRBD2 (5 bases each). Germline V lookup: CDR1 SQVTM, CDR2 ANQGSEA. CDR3 size: 14 residues. V was cut by 6 bases and J by 1 base, with 16 bases left in between.

There are many counts of this clonotype. The CDR3 end shows no conserved phenylalanine or tryptophan, and so a read error is likely. The chain has TRBV12-3 or TRBV12-4 and TRBJ1-4; 9 bases match TRBD1. The CDR3 has 16 residues. J lost 0 bases, V lost 4 bases, and 3 bases had no gene match. The CDR3 sequence: CASSSRQGATNEKLFI. The CDR3 DNA reads TGTGCCAGCAGTTCCAGACAGGGGGCAACTAATGAAAAACTGTTTATT.

This clonotype was counted many times. The rearrangement joins TRBV29-1 to TRBJ2-4; perhaps TRBD2 as D (5 bases). Germline V lookup: CDR1 SQVTM, CDR2 ANQGSEA. The CDR3 runs to 13 residues. V was pared by 7 bases and J by 4 bases, with 14 bases between. CDR3 loop: CSGFVRVKNIQYF. CDR3 nucleotides: TGCAGCGGGTTCGTGAGGGTAAAAAACATTCAGTACTTC.

This clonotype was observed at least ten times. The V and J genes are TRBV10-3 and TRBJ1-5; the D is unclear. The V gene lost 4 bases and the J gene lost 4 bases, with 14 bases spanning the gap. Per the germline V gene, CDR1 is ENHRY and CDR2 is SYGVKD. The CDR3 has 15 amino acids. The CDR3 is CAISGDRTPNQPQHF. As DNA, the CDR3 is TGTGCCATCAGTGGAGATAGGACTCCTAATCAGCCCCAGCATTTT.

This clonotype was seen at least ten times. This chain joins TRBV30 and TRBJ1-1; D gene unclear. CDR3 size: 12 residues. Trimming removed 5 bases at V and 0 bases at J, with 7 bases between. Germline CDR1 and CDR2: GTSNPN and SVGIG (reference sequence). Here the CDR3 reads CAWSGMNTEAFF. CDR3 nucleotide sequence: TGTGCCTGGTCGGGGATGAACACTGAAGCTTTCTTT.

In its sample, this clonotype was seen many times. The chain links TRBV9 to TRBJ1-1; no firm D call. V was cut by 0 bases and J by 1 base, with 10 bases left in between. CDR1 SGDLS and CDR2 YYNGEE come from the germline V gene. CDR3 length: 15 amino acids. The CDR3 DNA reads as TGTGCCAGCAGCGTAGGCGGTCAAGCGAACACTGAAGCTTTCTTT. Encoded protein: CASSVGGQANTEAFF.